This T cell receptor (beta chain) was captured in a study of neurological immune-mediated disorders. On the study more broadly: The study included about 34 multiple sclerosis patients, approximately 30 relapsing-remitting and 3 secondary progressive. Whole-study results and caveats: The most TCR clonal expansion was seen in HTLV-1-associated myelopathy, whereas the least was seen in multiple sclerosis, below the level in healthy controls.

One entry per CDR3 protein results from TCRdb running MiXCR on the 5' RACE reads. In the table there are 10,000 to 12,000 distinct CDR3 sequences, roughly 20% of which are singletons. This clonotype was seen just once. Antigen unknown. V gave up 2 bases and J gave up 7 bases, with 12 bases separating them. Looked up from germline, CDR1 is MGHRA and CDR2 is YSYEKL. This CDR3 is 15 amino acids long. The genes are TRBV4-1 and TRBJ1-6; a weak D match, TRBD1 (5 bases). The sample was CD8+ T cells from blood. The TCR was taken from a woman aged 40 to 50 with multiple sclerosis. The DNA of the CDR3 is TGCGCCAGCAGCCAACAAGGACATTTCAATTCACCCCTCCACTTT. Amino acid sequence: CASSQQGHFNSPLHF.